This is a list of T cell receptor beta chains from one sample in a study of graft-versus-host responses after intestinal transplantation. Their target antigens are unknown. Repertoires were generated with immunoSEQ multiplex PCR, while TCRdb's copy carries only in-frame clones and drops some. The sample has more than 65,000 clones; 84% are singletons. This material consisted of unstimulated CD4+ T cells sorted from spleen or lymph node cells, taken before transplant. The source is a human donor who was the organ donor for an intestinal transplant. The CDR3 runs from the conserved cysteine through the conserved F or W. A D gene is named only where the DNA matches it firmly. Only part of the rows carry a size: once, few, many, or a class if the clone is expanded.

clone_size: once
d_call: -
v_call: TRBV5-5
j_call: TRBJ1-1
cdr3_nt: TGTGCCAGCAGCATCCTAAGCACTGAAGCTTTCTTT
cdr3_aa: CASSILSTEAFF

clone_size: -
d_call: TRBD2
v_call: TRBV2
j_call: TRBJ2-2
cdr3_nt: TGTGCCAGCAGTCCTACTAGCGGGGGTTACACCGGGGAGCTGTTTTTT
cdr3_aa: CASSPTSGGYTGELFF

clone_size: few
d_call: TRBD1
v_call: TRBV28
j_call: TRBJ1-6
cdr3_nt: TGTGCCAGCAACTCGGGGACGGGACAGGGCAATTCACCCCTCCACTTT
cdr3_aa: CASNSGTGQGNSPLHF

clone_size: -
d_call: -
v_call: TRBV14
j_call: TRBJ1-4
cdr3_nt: TGTGCCAGCAGCCAAGATCTCCCCAGGGTAGATGAAAAACTGTTTTTT
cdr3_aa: CASSQDLPRVDEKLFF

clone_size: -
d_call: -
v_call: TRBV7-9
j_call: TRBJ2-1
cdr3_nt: TGTGCCAGCAGCTCCGGGACAAGCTCCTACAATGAGCAGTTCTTC
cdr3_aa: CASSSGTSSYNEQFF

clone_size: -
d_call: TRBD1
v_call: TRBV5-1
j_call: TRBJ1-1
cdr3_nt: TGCGCCAGCAGCTACGGGACAGGGAATGGTGAAGCTTTCTTT
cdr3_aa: CASSYGTGNGEAFF

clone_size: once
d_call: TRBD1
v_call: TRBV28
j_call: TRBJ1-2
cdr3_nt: TGTGCCAGCAGTTCGGGACAGTTCTTGGGTGGCTACACCTTC
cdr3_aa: CASSSGQFLGGYTF

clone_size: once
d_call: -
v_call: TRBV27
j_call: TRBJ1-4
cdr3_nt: TGTGCCAGCAGTTTGGGCCGATCTAATGAAAAACTGTTTTTT
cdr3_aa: CASSLGRSNEKLFF

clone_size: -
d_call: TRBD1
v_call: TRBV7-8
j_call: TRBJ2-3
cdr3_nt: TGTGCCAGCAGCTTAGGACAGGGGAGCACAGATACGCAGTATTTT
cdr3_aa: CASSLGQGSTDTQYF

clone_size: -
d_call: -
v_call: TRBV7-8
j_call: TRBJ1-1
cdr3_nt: TGTGCCAGCAGCTTAGGGGCGGGTACTGAAGCTTTCTTT
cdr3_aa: CASSLGAGTEAFF

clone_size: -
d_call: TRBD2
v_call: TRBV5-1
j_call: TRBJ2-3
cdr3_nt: TGCGCCAGCAGCTTGAGCGGGGGGACAGATACGCAGTATTTT
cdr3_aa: CASSLSGGTDTQYF

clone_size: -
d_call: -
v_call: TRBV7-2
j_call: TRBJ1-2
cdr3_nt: TGTGCCAGCAGCTTTCCAGGGGTTATCTATGGCTACACCTTC
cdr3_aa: CASSFPGVIYGYTF

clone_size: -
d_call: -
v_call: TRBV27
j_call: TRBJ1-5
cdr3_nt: TGTGCCAGCAGTTTCGGACACAATCAGCCCCAGCATTTT
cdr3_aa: CASSFGHNQPQHF

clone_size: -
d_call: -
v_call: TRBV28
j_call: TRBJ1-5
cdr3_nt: TGTGCCAGCAGAGATACAGGGTTCCTCAATCAGCCCCAGCATTTT
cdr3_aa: CASRDTGFLNQPQHF

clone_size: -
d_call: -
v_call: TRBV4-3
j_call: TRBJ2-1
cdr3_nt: TGCGCCAGCAGCCAAGATCTACAGTCTCGGGGTGAGCAGTTCTTC
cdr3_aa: CASSQDLQSRGEQFF

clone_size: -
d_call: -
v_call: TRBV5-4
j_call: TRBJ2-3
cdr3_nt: TGTGCCAGCAGCTTGGAGATAGCCCGCACAGATACGCAGTATTTT
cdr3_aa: CASSLEIARTDTQYF

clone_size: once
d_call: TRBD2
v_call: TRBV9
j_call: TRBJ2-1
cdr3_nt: TGTGCCAGCAGCCCCACCGGGGTAGCGGGGCGCATTGGGAATGAGCAGTTCTTC
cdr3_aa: CASSPTGVAGRIGNEQFF

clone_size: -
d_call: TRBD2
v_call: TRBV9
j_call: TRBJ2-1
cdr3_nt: TGTGCCAGCAGCGTAGAACTAGCGGAGTACAATGAGCAGTTCTTC
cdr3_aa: CASSVELAEYNEQFF

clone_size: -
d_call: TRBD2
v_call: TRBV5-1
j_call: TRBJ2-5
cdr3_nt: TGCGCCAGCAGCTTGGCCGGGGGGGCCGGTGAAGAGACCCAGTACTTC
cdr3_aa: CASSLAGGAGEETQYF

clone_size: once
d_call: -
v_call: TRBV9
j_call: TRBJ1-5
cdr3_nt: TGTGCCAGCGGCAGGCTTAGCAATCAGCCCCAGCATTTT
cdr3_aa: CASGRLSNQPQHF

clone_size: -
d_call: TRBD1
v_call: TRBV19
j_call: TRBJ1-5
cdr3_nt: TGTGCCAGTACCACTACAGGGACAGGGGAACAGCCCCAGCATTTT
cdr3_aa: CASTTTGTGEQPQHF

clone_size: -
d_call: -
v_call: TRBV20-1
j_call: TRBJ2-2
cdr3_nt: TGCAGTGCTACTAACACCGGGGAGCTGTTTTTT
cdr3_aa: CSATNTGELFF

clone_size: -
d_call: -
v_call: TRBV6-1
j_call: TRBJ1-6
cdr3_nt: TGTGCCAGCAGTGAAAACAGATATTCACCCCTCCACTTT
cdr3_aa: CASSENRYSPLHF

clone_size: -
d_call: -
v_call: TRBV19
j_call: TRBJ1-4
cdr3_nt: TGTGCCAGTAGCACGTCTCCTGGGAGTGAAAAACTGTTTTTT
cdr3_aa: CASSTSPGSEKLFF

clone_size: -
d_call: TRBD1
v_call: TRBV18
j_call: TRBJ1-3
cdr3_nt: TGTGCCAGCTCCCCTGACAGGGCTCAGAGAAACACCATATATTTT
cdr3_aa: CASSPDRAQRNTIYF

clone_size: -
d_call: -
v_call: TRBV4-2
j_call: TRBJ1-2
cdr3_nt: TGTGCCAGCAGCCAAGATAGAGGCGCTTCTAACTATGGCTACACCTTC
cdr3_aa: CASSQDRGASNYGYTF

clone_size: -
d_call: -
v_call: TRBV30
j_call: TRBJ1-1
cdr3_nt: TGTGCCTGGAAACGGACAGTCGAGTCTGAAGCTTTCTTT
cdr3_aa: CAWKRTVESEAFF

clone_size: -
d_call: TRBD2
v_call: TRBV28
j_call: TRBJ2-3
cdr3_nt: TGTGCCAGCAGTTCCCCTAGCGGGGGGGCGAAAGATACGCAGTATTTT
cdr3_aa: CASSSPSGGAKDTQYF

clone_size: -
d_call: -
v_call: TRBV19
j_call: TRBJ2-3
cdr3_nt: TGTGCCAGTAAGGGAGTGGGCACAGATACGCAGTATTTT
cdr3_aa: CASKGVGTDTQYF